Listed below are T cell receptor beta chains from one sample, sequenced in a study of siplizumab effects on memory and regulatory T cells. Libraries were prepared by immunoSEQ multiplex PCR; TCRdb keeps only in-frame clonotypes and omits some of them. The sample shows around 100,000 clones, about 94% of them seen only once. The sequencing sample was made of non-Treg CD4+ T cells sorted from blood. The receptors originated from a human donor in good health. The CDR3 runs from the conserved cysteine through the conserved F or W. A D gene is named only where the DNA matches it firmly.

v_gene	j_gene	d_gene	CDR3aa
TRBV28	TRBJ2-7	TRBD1	CASRDQGVLSYEQYF
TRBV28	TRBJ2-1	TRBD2	CASSPIAGAYNEQFF
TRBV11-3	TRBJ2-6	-	CASSSGFPRSGANVLTF
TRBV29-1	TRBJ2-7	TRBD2	CSVLQERTSGVSYEQYF
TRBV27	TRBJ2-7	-	CASSLLTGEQYF
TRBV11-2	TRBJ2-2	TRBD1	CASSLRRIQGFAGELFF
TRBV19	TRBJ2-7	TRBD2	CASSDRLAGSYEQYF
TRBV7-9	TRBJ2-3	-	CASSLGGARNEAQYF
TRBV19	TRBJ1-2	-	CASSRYSGLASYGYTF
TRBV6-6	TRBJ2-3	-	CASSKQGTDTQYF
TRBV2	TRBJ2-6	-	CASSQRGSGANVLTF
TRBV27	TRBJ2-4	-	CASSLPPTGVKNIQYF
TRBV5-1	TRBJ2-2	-	CASSLSMGVGSTGELFF
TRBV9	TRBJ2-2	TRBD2	CASSVTGGNTGELFF
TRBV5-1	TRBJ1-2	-	CASSLEQNYGYTF
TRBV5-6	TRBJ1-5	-	CASSLGGPRGDQPQHF
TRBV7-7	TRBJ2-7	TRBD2	CASSTGPGLPSSEQYF
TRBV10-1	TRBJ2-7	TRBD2	CASSPGLAGVVEQYF
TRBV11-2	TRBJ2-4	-	CASSLIGESLAKNIQYF
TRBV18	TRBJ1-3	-	CASSPVSGESGNTIYF
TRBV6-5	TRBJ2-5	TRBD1	CASSYSNDRGETQYF
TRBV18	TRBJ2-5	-	CASSPQGETQYF